This T cell receptor beta chain was recovered during a study of regulatory T cells in long-lasting Graves disease. This CDR3 comprises 13 residues. Looked up from germline, CDR1 is SEHNR and CDR2 is FQNEAQ (reference sequence). V gave up 3 bases and J gave up 16 bases, with 19 bases separating them. Time point specified: newly diagnosed GD, antithyroid drugs for less than 3 months. From RNA extracted from PBMCs, the TCR library was made. The authors built TCR beta libraries using iRepertoire HTBI primers and Arm-PCR of CDR3 regions. TCRdb reprocessed the multiplex PCR reads with MiXCR, giving one entry per CDR3 protein. The sample lists 200,000 to 250,000 distinct CDR3 sequences, roughly 19% seen once, with 10% to 15% in the top ten. This clonotype was seen repeatedly, ten times or more. Its antigen is not known. Study conclusions and caveats: When disease was persistent, TRBV28, TRBJ1-2 and TRBJ2-5 were the favored segments.

The same sample was also used in a study of T cells in Graves' hyperthyroidism and ophthalmopathy. That study adds: In the first-round RT-PCR of the TCR CDR3, the HTBI primer set was used.

The receptor's source is a woman under 40 with Graves disease. J is TRBJ2-1 and V is TRBV7-9, with D perhaps matching TRBD1 (6 bases). The sequencing used peripheral blood mononuclear cells (PBMCs), collected at new diagnosis, from a patient treated with antithyroid drugs. The CDR3, as DNA: TGTGCCAGCAGCTTTCCGACCGGGAACAGGGCCTTCTTC. Protein: CASSFPTGNRAFF.